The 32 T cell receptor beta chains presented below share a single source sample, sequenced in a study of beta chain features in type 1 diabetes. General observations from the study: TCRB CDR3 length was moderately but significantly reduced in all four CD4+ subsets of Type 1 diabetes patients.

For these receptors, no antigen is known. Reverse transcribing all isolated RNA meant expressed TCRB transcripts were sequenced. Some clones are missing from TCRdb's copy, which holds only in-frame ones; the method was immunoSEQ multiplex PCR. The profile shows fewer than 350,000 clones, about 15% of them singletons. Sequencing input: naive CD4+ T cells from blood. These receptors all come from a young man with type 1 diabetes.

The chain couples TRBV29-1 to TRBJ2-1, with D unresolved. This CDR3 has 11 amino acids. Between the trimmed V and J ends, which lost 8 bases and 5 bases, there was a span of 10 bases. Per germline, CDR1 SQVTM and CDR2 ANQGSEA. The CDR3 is CSPRSDNEQFF. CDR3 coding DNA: TGCAGCCCCCGGAGCGACAATGAGCAGTTCTTC.

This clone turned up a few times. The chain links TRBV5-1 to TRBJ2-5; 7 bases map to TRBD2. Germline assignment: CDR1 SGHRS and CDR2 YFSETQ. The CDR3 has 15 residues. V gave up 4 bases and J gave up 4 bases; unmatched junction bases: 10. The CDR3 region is CASSANLPGGETQYF. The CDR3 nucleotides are TGCGCCAGCAGCGCCAATTTGCCGGGGGGAGAGACCCAGTACTTC.

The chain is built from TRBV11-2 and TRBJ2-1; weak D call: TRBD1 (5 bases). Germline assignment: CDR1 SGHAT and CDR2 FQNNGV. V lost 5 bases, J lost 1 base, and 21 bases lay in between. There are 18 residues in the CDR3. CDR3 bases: TGTGCCAGCAGCCCATCCCGGACACTGATACTGTCCTACAATGAGCAGTTCTTC. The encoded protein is CASSPSRTLILSYNEQFF.

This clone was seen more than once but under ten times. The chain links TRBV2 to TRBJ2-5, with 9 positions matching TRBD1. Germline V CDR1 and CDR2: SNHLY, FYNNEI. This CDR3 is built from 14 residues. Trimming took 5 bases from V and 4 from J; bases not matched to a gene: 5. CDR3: CASSLRQGGETQYF. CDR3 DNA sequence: TGTGCCAGCAGTCTACGACAGGGGGGAGAGACCCAGTACTTC.

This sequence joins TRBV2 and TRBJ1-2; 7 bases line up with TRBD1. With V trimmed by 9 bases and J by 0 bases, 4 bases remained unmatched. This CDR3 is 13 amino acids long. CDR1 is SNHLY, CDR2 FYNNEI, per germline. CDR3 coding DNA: TGTGCCAGAAGACAGGGCACTAACTATGGCTACACCTTC. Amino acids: CARRQGTNYGYTF.

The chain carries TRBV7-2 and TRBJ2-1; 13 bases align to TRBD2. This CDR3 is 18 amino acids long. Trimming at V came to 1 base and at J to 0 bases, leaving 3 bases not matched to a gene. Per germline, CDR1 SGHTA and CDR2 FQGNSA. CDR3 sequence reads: CASSLVGLAGISYNEQFF. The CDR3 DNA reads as TGTGCCAGCAGCTTAGTGGGACTAGCGGGGATCTCCTACAATGAGCAGTTCTTC. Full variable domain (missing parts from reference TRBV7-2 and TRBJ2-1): GAGVSQSPSNKVTEKGKDVELRCDPISGHTALYWYRQSLGQGLEFLIYFQGNSAPDKSGLPSDRFSAERTGGSVSTLTIQRTQQEDSAVYLCASSLVGLAGISYNEQFFGPGTRLTVL.

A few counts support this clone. This CDR3 reads CASSQGGRGGKETQYF. The CDR3 nucleotides read TGTGCCAGCAGCCAAGGAGGACGGGGGGGCAAAGAGACCCAGTACTTC. The chain uses TRBV4-2 and TRBJ2-5; 8 bases align to TRBD2. This CDR3 has 16 residues. Germline values: CDR1 LGHNA, CDR2 YNFKEQ. J gave up 3 bases and V 1 base, and 7 bases lay outside the gene matches.

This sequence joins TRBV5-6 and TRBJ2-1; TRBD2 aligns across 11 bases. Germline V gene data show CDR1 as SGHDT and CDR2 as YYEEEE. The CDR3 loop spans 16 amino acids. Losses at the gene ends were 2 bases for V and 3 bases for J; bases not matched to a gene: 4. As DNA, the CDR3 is TGTGCCAGCAGCTTAATGGGGACTAGCGGCTACAATGAGCAGTTCTTC. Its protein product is CASSLMGTSGYNEQFF. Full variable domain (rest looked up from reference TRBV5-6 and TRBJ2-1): DAGVTQSPTHLIKTRGQQVTLRCSPKSGHDTVSWYQQALGQGPQFIFQYYEEEERQRGNFPDRFSGHQFPNYSSELNVNALLLGDSALYLCASSLMGTSGYNEQFFGPGTRLTVL.

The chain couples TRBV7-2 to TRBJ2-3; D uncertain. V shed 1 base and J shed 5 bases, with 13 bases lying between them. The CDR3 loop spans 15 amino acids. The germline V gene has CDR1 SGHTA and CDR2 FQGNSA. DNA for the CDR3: TGTGCCAGCAGCTTAGTTCCCCCGCCAGGAGATACGCAGTATTTT. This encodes CASSLVPPPGDTQYF.

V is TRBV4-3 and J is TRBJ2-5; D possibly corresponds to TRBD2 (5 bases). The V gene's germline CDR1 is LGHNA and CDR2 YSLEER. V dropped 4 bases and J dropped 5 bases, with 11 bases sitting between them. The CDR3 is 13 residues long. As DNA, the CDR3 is TGCGCCAGCAGCCCTACTAGGTCTGAGACCCAGTACTTC. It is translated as CASSPTRSETQYF.

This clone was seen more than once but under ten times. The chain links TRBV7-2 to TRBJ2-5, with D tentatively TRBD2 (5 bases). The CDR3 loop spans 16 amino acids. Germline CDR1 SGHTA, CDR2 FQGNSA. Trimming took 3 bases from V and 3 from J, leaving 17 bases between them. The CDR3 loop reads CASSLIPTGYEETQYF. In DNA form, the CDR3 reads TGTGCCAGCAGCTTGATACCGACGGGGTACGAAGAGACCCAGTACTTC.

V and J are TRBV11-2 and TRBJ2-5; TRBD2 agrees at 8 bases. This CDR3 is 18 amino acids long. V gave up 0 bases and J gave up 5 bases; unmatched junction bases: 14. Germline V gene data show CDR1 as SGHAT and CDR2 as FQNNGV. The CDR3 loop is CASSLDRVLAGIGETQYF. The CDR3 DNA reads TGTGCCAGCAGCTTAGATCGAGTATTAGCGGGGATCGGGGAGACCCAGTACTTC.

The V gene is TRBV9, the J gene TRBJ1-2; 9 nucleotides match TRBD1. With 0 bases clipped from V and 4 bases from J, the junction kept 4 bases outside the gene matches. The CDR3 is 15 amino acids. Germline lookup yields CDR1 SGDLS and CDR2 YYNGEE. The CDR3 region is CASSVEGQGRYGYTF. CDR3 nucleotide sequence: TGTGCCAGCAGCGTAGAGGGACAGGGCCGCTATGGCTACACCTTC.

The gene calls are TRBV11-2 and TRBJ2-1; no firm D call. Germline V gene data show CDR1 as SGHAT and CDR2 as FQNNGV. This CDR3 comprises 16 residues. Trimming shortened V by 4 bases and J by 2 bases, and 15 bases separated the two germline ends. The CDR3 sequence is CASSWAQPGAYNEQFF. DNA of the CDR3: TGTGCCAGCAGCTGGGCCCAGCCAGGTGCCTACAATGAGCAGTTCTTC.

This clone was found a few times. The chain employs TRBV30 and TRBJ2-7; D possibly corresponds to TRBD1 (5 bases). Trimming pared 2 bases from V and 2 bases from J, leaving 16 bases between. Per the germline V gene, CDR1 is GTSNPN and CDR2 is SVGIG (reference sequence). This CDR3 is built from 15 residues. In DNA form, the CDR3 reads TGTGCCTGGAGTCAGTTTTACTGGGGCACCTACGAGCAGTACTTC. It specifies CAWSQFYWGTYEQYF.

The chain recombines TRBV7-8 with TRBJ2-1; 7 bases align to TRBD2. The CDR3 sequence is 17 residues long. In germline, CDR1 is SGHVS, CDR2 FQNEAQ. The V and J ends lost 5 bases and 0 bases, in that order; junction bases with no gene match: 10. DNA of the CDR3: TGTGCCAGCAGCCTCTTTAGGAGCGGGAACTCCTACAATGAGCAGTTCTTC. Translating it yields CASSLFRSGNSYNEQFF. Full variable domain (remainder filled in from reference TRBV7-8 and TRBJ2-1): GAGVSQSPRYKVAKRGQDVALRCDPISGHVSLFWYQQALGQGPEFLTYFQNEAQLDKSGLPSDRFFAERPEGSVSTLKIQRTQQEDSAVYLCASSLFRSGNSYNEQFFGPGTRLTVL.

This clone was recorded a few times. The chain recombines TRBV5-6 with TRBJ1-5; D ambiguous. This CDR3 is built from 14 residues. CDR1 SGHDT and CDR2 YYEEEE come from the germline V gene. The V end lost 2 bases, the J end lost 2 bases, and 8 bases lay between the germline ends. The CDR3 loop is CASSFAPGNQPQHF. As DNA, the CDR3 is TGTGCCAGCAGCTTCGCGCCCGGCAATCAGCCCCAGCATTTT.

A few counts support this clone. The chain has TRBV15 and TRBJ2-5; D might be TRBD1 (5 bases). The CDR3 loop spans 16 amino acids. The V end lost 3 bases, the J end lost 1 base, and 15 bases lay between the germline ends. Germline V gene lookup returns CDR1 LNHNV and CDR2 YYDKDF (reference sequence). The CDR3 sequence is CATSSTGVVRQETQYF. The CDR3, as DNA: TGTGCCACCAGCAGTACAGGCGTTGTTCGCCAAGAGACCCAGTACTTC.

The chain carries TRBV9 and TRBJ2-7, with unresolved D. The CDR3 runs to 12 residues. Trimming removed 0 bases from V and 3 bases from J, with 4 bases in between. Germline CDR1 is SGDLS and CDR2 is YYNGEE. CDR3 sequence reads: CASSVVNYEQYF. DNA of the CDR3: TGTGCCAGCAGCGTAGTAAACTACGAGCAGTACTTC. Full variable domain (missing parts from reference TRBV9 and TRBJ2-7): DSGVTQTPKHLITATGQRVTLRCSPRSGDLSVYWYQQSLDQGLQFLIQYYNGEERAKGNILERFSAQQFPDLHSELNLSSLELGDSALYFCASSVVNYEQYFGPGTRLTVT.

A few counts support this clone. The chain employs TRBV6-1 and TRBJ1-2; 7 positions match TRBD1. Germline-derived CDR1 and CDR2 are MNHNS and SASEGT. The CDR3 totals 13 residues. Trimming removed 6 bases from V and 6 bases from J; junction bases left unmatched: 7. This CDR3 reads CASRTTGPNGYTF. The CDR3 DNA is TGTGCCAGCAGAACGACAGGGCCGAATGGCTACACCTTC.

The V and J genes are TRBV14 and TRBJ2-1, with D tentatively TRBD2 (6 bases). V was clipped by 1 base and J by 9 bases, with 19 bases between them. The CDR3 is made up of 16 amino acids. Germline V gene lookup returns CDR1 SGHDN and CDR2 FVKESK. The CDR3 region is CASSQVGGALPGEQFF. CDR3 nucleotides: TGTGCCAGCAGCCAAGTGGGGGGAGCCCTCCCAGGTGAGCAGTTCTTC.

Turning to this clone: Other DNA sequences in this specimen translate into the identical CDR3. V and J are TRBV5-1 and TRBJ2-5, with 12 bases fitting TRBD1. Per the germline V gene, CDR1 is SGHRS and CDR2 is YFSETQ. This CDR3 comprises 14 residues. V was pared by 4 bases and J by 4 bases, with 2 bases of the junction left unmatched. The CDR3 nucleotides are TGCGCCAGCAGCCCGGGACAGGGGGCAGAGACCCAGTACTTC. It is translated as CASSPGQGAETQYF.

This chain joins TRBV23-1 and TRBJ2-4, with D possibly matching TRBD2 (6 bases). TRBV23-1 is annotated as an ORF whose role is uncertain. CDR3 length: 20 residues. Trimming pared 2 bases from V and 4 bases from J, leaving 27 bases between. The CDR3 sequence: CASSQMKSPQKRREKNIQYF. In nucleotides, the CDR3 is TGCGCCAGCAGTCAAATGAAATCCCCCCAAAAAAGACGGGAGAAAAACATTCAGTACTTC.

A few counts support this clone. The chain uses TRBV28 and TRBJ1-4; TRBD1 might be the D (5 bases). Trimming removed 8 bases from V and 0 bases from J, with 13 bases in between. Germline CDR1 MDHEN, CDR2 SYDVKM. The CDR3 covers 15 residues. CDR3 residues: CASQLGGATNEKLFF. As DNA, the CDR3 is TGTGCCAGCCAGCTTGGAGGGGCAACTAATGAAAAACTGTTTTTT.

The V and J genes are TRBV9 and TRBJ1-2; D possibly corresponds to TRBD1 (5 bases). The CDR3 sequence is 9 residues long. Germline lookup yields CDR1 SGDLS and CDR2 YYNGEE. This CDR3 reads CAPQGGYTF. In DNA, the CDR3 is TGTGCTCCTCAGGGTGGCTACACCTTC.

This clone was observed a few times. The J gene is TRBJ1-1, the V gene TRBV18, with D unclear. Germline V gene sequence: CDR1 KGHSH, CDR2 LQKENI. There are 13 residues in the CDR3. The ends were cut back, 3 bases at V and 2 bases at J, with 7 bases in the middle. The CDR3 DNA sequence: TGTGCCAGCTCACCCTATTATAACACTGAAGCTTTCTTT. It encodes CASSPYYNTEAFF.

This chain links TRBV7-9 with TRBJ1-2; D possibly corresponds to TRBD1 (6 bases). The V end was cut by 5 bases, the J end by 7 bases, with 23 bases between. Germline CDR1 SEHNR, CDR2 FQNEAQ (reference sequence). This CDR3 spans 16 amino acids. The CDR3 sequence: CASSEDGTTWGLGYTF. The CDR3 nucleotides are TGTGCCAGCAGCGAGGATGGGACAACCTGGGGGCTTGGCTACACCTTC.

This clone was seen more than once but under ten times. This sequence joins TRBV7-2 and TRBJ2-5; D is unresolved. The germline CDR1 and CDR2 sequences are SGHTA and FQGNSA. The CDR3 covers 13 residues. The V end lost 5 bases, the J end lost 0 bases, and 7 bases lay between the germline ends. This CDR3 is CASSIRDQETQYF. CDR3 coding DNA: TGTGCCAGCAGCATCCGGGACCAAGAGACCCAGTACTTC. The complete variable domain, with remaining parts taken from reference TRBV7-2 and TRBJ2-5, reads GAGVSQSPSNKVTEKGKDVELRCDPISGHTALYWYRQSLGQGLEFLIYFQGNSAPDKSGLPSDRFSAERTGGSVSTLTIQRTQQEDSAVYLCASSIRDQETQYFGPGTRLLVL.

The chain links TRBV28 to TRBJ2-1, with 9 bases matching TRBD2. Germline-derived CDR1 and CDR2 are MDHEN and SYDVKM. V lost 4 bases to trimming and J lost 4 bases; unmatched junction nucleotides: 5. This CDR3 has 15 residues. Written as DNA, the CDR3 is TGTGCCAGCAGTTCTGAGACTAGCGGATACAATGAGCAGTTCTTC. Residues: CASSSETSGYNEQFF.

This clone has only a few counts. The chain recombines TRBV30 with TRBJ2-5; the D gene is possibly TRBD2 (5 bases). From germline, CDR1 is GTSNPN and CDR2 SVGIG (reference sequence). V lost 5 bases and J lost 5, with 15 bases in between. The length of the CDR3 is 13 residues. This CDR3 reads CAWGGGMMETQYF. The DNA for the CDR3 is TGTGCCTGGGGAGGAGGTATGATGGAGACCCAGTACTTC.

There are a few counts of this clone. The CDR3 DNA reads as TGTGCCAGCACGCCAGGGGGCACAGATACGCAGTATTTT. It specifies CASTPGGTDTQYF. The V and J genes are TRBV28 and TRBJ2-3; weak D call: TRBD1 (6 bases). V dropped 7 bases and J dropped 1 base, with 9 bases sitting between them. Germline V CDR1 and CDR2: MDHEN, SYDVKM. The CDR3 totals 13 residues.

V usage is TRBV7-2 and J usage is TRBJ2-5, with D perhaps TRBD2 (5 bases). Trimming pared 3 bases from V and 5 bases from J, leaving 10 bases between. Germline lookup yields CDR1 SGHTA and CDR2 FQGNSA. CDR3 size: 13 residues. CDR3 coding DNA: TGTGCCAGCAGCTTGCGGCGGGTGGAGACCCAGTACTTC. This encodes CASSLRRVETQYF.